This T cell receptor beta chain was documented in a study of immune cell composition in non-small cell lung cancer. Produced via immunoSEQ multiplex PCR; TCRdb's table is partial and in-frame only. The sample lists 7,500 to 9,000 clones, roughly two thirds occurring once. V shed 10 bases, J shed 3 bases, and the junction held 12 bases outside the gene matches. The germline gives CDR1 MNHEY, CDR2 SMNVEV (reference sequence). The length of the CDR3 is 14 residues. Normal lung was sampled as far from the tumour as possible, at least 3 cm. Frozen unsorted single-cell suspensions supplied the genomic DNA. Sequencing input: non-adjacent lung tissue. This TCR came from a human donor with non-small cell lung cancer. This chain joins TRBV27 and TRBJ2-7; the match to TRBD1 covers 7 bases. CDR3 coding DNA: TGTGCCACCCTGGAAACGACAGGGATCTACGAGCAGTACTTC. Protein: CATLETTGIYEQYF.